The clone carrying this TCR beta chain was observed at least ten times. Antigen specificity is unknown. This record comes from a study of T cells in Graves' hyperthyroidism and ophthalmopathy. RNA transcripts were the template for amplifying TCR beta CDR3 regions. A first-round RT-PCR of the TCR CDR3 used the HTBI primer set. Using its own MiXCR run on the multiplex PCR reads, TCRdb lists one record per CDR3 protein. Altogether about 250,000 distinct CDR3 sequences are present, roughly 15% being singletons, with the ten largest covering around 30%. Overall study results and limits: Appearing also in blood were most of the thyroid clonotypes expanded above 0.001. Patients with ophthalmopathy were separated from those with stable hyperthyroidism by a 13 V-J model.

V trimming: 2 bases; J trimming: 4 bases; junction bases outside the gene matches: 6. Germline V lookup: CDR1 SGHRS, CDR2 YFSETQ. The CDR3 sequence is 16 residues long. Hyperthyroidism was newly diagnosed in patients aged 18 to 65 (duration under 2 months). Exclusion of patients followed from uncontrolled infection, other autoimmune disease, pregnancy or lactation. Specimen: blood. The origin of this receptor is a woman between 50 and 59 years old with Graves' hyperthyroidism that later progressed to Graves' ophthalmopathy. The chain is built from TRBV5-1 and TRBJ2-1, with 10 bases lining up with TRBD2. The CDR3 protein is CASSLAGTSEYNEQFF. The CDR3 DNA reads TGCGCCAGCAGCTTAGCAGGGACTAGCGAGTACAATGAGCAGTTCTTC.